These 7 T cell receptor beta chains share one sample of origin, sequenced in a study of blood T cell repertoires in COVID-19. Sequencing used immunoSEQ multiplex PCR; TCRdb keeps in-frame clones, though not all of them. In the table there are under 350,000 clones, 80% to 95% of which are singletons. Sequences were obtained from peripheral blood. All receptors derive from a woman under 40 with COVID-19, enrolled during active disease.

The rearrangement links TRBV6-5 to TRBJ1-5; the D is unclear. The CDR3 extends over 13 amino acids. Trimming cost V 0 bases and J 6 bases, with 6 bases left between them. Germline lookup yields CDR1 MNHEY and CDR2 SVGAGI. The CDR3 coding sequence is TGTGCCAGCAGTTACTCTCGACTTCAGCCCCAGCATTTT. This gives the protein CASSYSRLQPQHF.

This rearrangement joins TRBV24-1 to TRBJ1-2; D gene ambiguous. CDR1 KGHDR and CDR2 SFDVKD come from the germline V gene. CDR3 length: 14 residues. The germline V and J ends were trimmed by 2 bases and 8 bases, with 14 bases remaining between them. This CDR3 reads CATSDSPAGSGYTF. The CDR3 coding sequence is TGTGCCACCAGTGATTCGCCGGCGGGGTCCGGCTACACCTTC.

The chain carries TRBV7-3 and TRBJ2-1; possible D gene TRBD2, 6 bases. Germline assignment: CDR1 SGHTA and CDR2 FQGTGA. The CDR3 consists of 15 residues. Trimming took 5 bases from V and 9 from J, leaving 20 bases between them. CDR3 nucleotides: TGTGCCAGCAGCGGATTTGGCGGGACGGGGGTTGAGCAGTTCTTC. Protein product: CASSGFGGTGVEQFF.

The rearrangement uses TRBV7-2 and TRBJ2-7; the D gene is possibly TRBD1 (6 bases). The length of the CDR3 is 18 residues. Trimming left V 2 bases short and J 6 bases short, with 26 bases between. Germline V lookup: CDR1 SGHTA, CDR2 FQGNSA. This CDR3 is CASSLSYLTDSLSFEQYF. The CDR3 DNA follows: TGTGCCAGCAGCTTATCCTACCTCACGGACAGCCTTTCTTTCGAGCAGTACTTC.

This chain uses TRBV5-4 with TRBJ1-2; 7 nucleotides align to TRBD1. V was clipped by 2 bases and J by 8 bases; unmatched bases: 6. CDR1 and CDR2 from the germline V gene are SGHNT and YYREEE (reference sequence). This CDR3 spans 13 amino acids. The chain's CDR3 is CASSFVQGKGYTF. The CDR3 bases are TGTGCCAGCAGCTTTGTACAGGGGAAAGGCTACACCTTC.

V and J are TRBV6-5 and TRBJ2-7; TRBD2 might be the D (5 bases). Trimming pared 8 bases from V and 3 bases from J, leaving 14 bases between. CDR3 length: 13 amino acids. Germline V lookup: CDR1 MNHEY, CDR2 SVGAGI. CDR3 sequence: CASSRGSYYEQYF. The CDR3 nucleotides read TGTGCCAGCTCACGTGGGAGTTACTACGAGCAGTACTTC.

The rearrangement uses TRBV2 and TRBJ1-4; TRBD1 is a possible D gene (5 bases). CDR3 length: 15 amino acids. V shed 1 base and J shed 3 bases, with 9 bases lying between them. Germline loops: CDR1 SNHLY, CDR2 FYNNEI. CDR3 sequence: CASSEEWGPNEKLFF. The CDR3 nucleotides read TGTGCCAGCAGTGAAGAATGGGGCCCTAATGAAAAACTGTTTTTT.